Each of the 14 T cell receptor beta chains below was sequenced from the same sample in a study of T cells in Graves' hyperthyroidism and ophthalmopathy (dated by TCRdb to between 2018 and 2020). The method was multiplex PCR. The sequencer listed for this sample is Illumina HiSeq 2000. TCR beta CDR3 regions were amplified from RNA transcripts. The TCR CDR3 was subjected to a first round of RT-PCR using the HTBI primer set and the Qiagen OneStep RT-PCR kit. TCRdb reprocessed the public reads (quality trimming at Q25 with fastp, clone calling with MiXCR) and kept in-frame beta chains. A single entry per CDR3 protein holds the most common genes and DNA from its merged rows. The sample table shows fewer than 350,000 distinct CDR3 sequences, and approximately 19% are seen once. The ten largest clonotypes hold less than 40% of the sample. The sequencing input was blood. These receptors originate from a middle-aged man with Graves' ophthalmopathy.

This clonotype was seen many times. The CDR3 bases are TGTGCCACCAGTGAAGGGAGGACTGAAGCTTTCTTT. It encodes CATSEGRTEAFF. The chain couples TRBV24-1 to TRBJ1-1; unclear D gene. The CDR3 loop spans 12 amino acids. CDR1 is KGHDR, CDR2 SFDVKD, per germline. V lost 4 bases to trimming and J lost 5 bases, with 7 bases between them.

Many counts were recorded for this clonotype. The rearrangement links TRBV30 to TRBJ2-7; TRBD1 matches 9 bases. From germline, CDR1 is GTSNPN and CDR2 SVGIG (reference sequence). J gave up 3 bases and V 7 bases, and 10 bases lay outside the gene matches. The CDR3 extends over 14 amino acids. Written as DNA, the CDR3 is TGTGCCTTTCTACGGACAGGGGTGGACTACGAGCAGTACTTC. Translation: CAFLRTGVDYEQYF.

With respect to this clonotype: At one end the junction does not follow the germline gene, possibly because of a read error. J is TRBJ2-7 and V is TRBV12-3 or TRBV12-4; the D is unclear. The CDR3 spans 14 residues. CDR3 nucleotides: TGTGGCAGCAGTATTGCAGTTAGCTCCTACGAGCAGTACTTC. Translation gives CGSSIAVSSYEQYF.

The chain carries TRBV5-1 and TRBJ2-1; 10 bases are a match to TRBD1. Per germline, CDR1 SGHRS and CDR2 YFSETQ. The CDR3 loop spans 16 amino acids. J gave up 10 bases and V 0 bases, and 10 bases lay outside the gene matches. The CDR3, as DNA: TGCGCCAGCAGCTTGGTTCGACAGGGGGCGCTTGACGAGCAGTTCTTC. It yields the protein CASSLVRQGALDEQFF.

This clonotype was recorded at least ten times. V gene TRBV12-3 or TRBV12-4 combines with J gene TRBJ2-2; D might be TRBD1 or TRBD2, each matching 5 bases. V dropped 6 bases and J dropped 4 bases, with 24 bases sitting between them. The CDR3 is made up of 18 amino acids. CDR3 nucleotides: TGTGCCAGCAGCCCCGGGATGGGGCGCTATGGGAGCACCGGGGAGCTGTTTTTT. Translating gives CASSPGMGRYGSTGELFF.

The chain employs TRBV7-9 and TRBJ1-1; no definite D call. Looked up from germline, CDR1 is SEHNR and CDR2 is FQNEAQ (reference sequence). V dropped 5 bases and J dropped 1 base, with 11 bases sitting between them. This CDR3 has 14 residues. The DNA for the CDR3 is TGTGCCAGCAGCCACCCGGGCCCGAACACTGAAGCTTTCTTT. Amino acids: CASSHPGPNTEAFF.

The rearrangement joins TRBV5-5 to TRBJ1-5; D is perhaps TRBD1 (6 bases). The CDR3 extends over 16 amino acids. V lost 4 bases, J lost 6 bases, and 20 bases lay in between. The germline CDR1 and CDR2 sequences are SGHKS and YYEKEE (reference sequence). CDR3 in amino acids: CASSPQQGSEGQPQHF. As DNA, the CDR3 is TGTGCCAGCAGCCCCCAACAGGGCTCTGAAGGTCAGCCCCAGCATTTT.

This clonotype appeared a single time. CDR3 protein: CASSLGGGVGQPQHF. CDR3 sequence (DNA): TGTGCCAGCAGCTTGGGAGGGGGGGTAGGGCAGCCCCAGCATTTT. The chain combines TRBV5-5 with TRBJ1-5; tentatively, D is TRBD1 (6 bases). Trimming left V 0 bases short and J 7 bases short, with 14 bases between. Germline-derived CDR1 and CDR2 are SGHKS and YYEKEE (reference sequence). The CDR3 extends over 15 amino acids. The full variable domain, in which reference TRBV5-5 and TRBJ1-5 provide the parts outside the CDR3, is DAGVTQSPTHLIKTRGQQVTLRCSPISGHKSVSWYQQVLGQGPQFIFQYYEKEERGRGNFPDRFSARQFPNYSSELNVNALLLGDSALYLCASSLGGGVGQPQHFGDGTRLSIL.

In its sample, this clonotype was seen many times. The chain carries TRBV11-1 and TRBJ2-7, with D possibly TRBD1 on 6 matching bases. The germline V and J ends were trimmed by 4 bases and 6 bases, with 10 bases remaining between them. The V gene's germline CDR1 is SGHAT and CDR2 FQDESV (reference sequence). The CDR3 has 12 residues. The CDR3 loop reads CASSSSGVEQYF. CDR3 DNA: TGTGCCAGCAGCTCCTCAGGGGTCGAGCAGTACTTC.

The chain links TRBV19 to TRBJ2-2; 10 bases line up with TRBD2. Losses at the gene ends were 5 bases for V and 5 bases for J; bases not matched to a gene: 5. There are 15 residues in the CDR3. In germline, CDR1 is LNHDA, CDR2 SQIVND (reference sequence). The CDR3 DNA follows: TGTGCCAGTAGTCTCCTGACTAGCGGGACCGGGGAGCTGTTTTTT. Residues: CASSLLTSGTGELFF.

The chain carries TRBV6-1 and TRBJ2-1, with TRBD2 identical over 8 bases. Trimming removed 4 bases from V and 7 bases from J; junction bases left unmatched: 9. This CDR3 has 15 amino acids. Per the germline V gene, CDR1 is MNHNS and CDR2 is SASEGT. CDR3 nucleotides: TGTGCCAGCAGTGCGGGACCCGGGGGGGATAATGAGCAGTTCTTC. It specifies CASSAGPGGDNEQFF.

The table lists this clonotype with a few counts. The chain carries TRBV4-1 and TRBJ1-5; a weak D match, TRBD1 (5 bases). V lost 3 bases, J lost 7 bases, and 13 bases lay in between. CDR3 length: 14 residues. The germline CDR1 and CDR2 sequences are MGHRA and YSYEKL. The CDR3 region is CASSQESRVQPQHF. CDR3 DNA: TGCGCCAGCAGCCAGGAATCCAGGGTACAGCCCCAGCATTTT.

CDR3 coding DNA: TGTGCCAGCAGCGCCGGGCCAGGGCGGGGGGACTACACCTTC. Translating it yields CASSAGPGRGDYTF. The rearrangement uses TRBV6-1 and TRBJ1-2, with D possibly TRBD1 on 5 matching bases. Germline V CDR1 and CDR2: MNHNS, SASEGT. The V gene lost 6 bases and the J gene lost 10 bases, with 21 bases spanning the gap. The CDR3 totals 14 residues.

This chain joins TRBV7-9 and TRBJ2-3; D not certain. V lost 1 base, J lost 1 base, and 9 bases lay in between. The CDR3 runs 15 residues. The germline gives CDR1 SEHNR, CDR2 FQNEAQ (reference sequence). The CDR3 region has the DNA TGTGCCAGCAGCTTAGTGCAGCGTGGCACAGATACGCAGTATTTT. Translating gives CASSLVQRGTDTQYF.